This TCR beta chain was profiled in a study of T-cell reconstitution after alpha-beta-depleted transplantation in children. Notes on the study in general: It was reported that alpha-beta T cells came from several hundred expanded graft clones (about two months after transplant). The main origin of T-cell counts and diversity one year after transplant was newly produced T cells. Some patients' high day-60 TCRbeta diversity was attributed to recipient cells surviving conditioning.

With respect to this clonotype: The antigen is not known.

Using unique molecular identifiers, the investigators prepared the TCRbeta library. Each CDR3 protein gets one entry after TCRdb re-called the PCR reads with MiXCR. The data show 670,000 or so distinct CDR3 sequences, about an eighth seen once. Germline-derived CDR1 and CDR2 are DFQATT and SNEGSKA (reference sequence). The J segment lost 4 bases and the V segment lost 5 bases, leaving 3 bases of the junction unmatched. CDR3 length: 13 amino acids. This chain links TRBV20-1 with TRBJ2-1, with 9 nucleotides matching TRBD2. The sample in question was PBMCs, obtained before TCRalphabeta/CD19-depleted stem cell transplant. This receptor was taken from a girl aged 2 to 9 with congenital amegakaryocytic thrombocytopenia, due to receive a stem cell transplant. CDR3 coding DNA: TGCAGTGCTCCTCTAGCGGGATACAATGAGCAGTTCTTC. Translating gives CSAPLAGYNEQFF.